The T cell receptor beta chain described here comes from a study of response to subunit inactivated influenza vaccine. Study findings and constraints: Only a handful of new T cells, the authors suggested, are recruited with each seasonal influenza vaccination.

TCRdb reprocessed the RT-PCR reads via MiXCR and lists one record per CDR3 protein. The data show roughly 760,000 distinct CDR3 sequences, around 20% seen once. CDR1 LNHNV and CDR2 YYDKDF come from the germline V gene (reference sequence). CDR3 length: 14 amino acids. Trimming took 5 bases from V and 3 from J, leaving 11 bases between them. As for this clonotype: Antigen: not known.

This receptor was taken from a man between 50 and 59 years old who received an inactivated influenza vaccine. The chain links TRBV15 to TRBJ2-1; D is ambiguous. Sequencing used PBMCs from blood, obtained 5 days after vaccination. CDR3 nucleotide sequence: TGTGCCACCAGCTCTGCGGCAGACTACAATGAGCAGTTCTTC. Encoded protein: CATSSAADYNEQFF.